A single T cell receptor (beta chain) is shown here with its context. A read error is the likely source, as a far larger clone sits one nucleotide away. The same CDR3 is also encoded by other DNA sequences in this sample. Reverse transcription of extracted RNA yielded cDNA, which provided the sequencing template. Method: immunoSEQ multiplex PCR; TCRdb's copy keeps in-frame clones and lacks some. The sample has more than 150,000 clones; 40% to 65% are singletons. Germline V lookup: CDR1 SGHAT, CDR2 FQNNGV. Between the trimmed V and J ends, which lost 5 bases and 2 bases, there was a span of 12 bases. The CDR3 runs 14 residues. The data belong to a study of CD8+ T cells in alopecia areata. Looking at the study overall: A regimen of oral tofacitinib, 5 to 10 mg twice daily, was given to treated patients.

Sequenced here: CD8+ T cells sorted from blood, sampled at week 0. The clonotype was recovered from a human donor with alopecia areata. This chain uses TRBV11-2 with TRBJ1-2; TRBD1 is a possible D gene (5 bases). This chain's CDR3 is CASSQDRNNYGYTF. CDR3 DNA sequence: TGTGCCAGCAGCCAAGACAGAAACAACTATGGCTACACCTTC.